This TCR beta chain comes out of a study of immune characterization of retroperitoneal liposarcoma. CDR1 is MNHNY, CDR2 SVGAGI, per germline (reference sequence). The CDR3 has 16 residues. TCRdb reprocessed the PCR reads with MiXCR, giving one entry per CDR3 protein. The sample yields roughly 20,000 distinct CDR3 sequences, under 45% seen once. The receptor was derived from a male donor with retroperitoneal liposarcoma. This sequence joins TRBV6-6 and TRBJ2-3, with TRBD2 matching 10 bases. The DNA end favors TRBJ2-7, so the J call may be wrong. Sequencing was done on a sample of blood. CDR3 sequence: CASSYSAGGAYNEQYF. The DNA for the CDR3 is TGTGCCAGCAGTTACTCAGCGGGAGGGGCCTACAATGAGCAGTACTTC.